The 29 T cell receptor beta chains below come from one sample, sequenced in a study of regulatory T cells in long-lasting Graves disease. Assembly of TCR beta libraries relied on iRepertoire HTBI primers together with Arm-PCR of CDR3 regions. TCRdb reprocessed the multiplex PCR reads via MiXCR and lists one record per CDR3 protein. The data contain over 400,000 distinct CDR3 sequences, around 15% of them singletons. Time point described: newly diagnosed GD, antithyroid drugs for less than 3 months. The TCR library was prepared using RNA isolated from PBMCs. The data also belong to a second study, concerning T cells in Graves' hyperthyroidism and ophthalmopathy.

The sequenced sample was peripheral blood mononuclear cells (PBMCs), obtained at new diagnosis, from a patient treated with antithyroid drugs. The receptors were gathered from a woman between 50 and 59 years old with Graves disease.

This clonotype has more than one count but fewer than ten. This chain joins TRBV3-1 and TRBJ1-2; a weak D match, TRBD1 (6 bases). CDR1 is LGHDT, CDR2 YNNKEL, per germline (reference sequence). V lost 2 bases and J lost 3, with 7 bases in between. This CDR3 contains 13 residues. For the CDR3, the DNA is TGTGCCAGCAGCCAACCAGGGGACTATGGCTACACCTTC. This encodes CASSQPGDYGYTF.

This clonotype was recorded many times. This chain uses TRBV28 with TRBJ1-2; D uncertain. Trimming took 5 bases from V and 4 from J, leaving 8 bases between them. Germline CDR1 MDHEN, CDR2 SYDVKM. The CDR3 is 12 residues long. The CDR3 sequence is CASSREIYGYTF. CDR3 DNA: TGTGCCAGCAGTCGGGAAATCTATGGCTACACCTTC.

A note on this clonotype: A much larger clone sits a single nucleotide away, making a read error possible. The conserved closing phenylalanine or tryptophan is absent in this CDR3, likely reflecting a read error. The chain is built from TRBV3-1 and TRBJ2-7, with a weak D call TRBD2 (6 bases). The V end lost 0 bases, the J end lost 5 bases, and 8 bases lay between the germline ends. CDR1 and CDR2 (germline): LGHDT, YNNKEL (reference sequence). CDR3 length equals 13 residues. CDR3 residues: CASSQEGGDEQYS. The CDR3 nucleotides are TGTGCCAGCAGCCAAGAAGGAGGGGACGAGCAGTACTCC.

The V call is TRBV12-3 or TRBV12-4, the J call TRBJ2-1, with 8 bases fitting TRBD2. The CDR3 is made up of 16 amino acids. V trimming: 6 bases; J trimming: 4 bases; junction bases outside the gene matches: 11. In nucleotides, the CDR3 is TGTGCCAGCAGCCCGGTATCGGGGGGGGGTTACAATGAGCAGTTCTTC. Translating it yields CASSPVSGGGYNEQFF.

A word on this clonotype: A far larger clone is just one base off, so this is likely a read error. CDR3 in amino acids: CASSLASGPYAQYF. DNA of the CDR3: TGTGCCAGCAGCTTAGCGTCAGGGCCGTACGCGCAGTACTTC. The gene calls are TRBV5-1 and TRBJ2-7, with D possibly called TRBD1 or TRBD2 (5 bases each). From germline, CDR1 is SGHRS and CDR2 YFSETQ. The CDR3 contains 14 residues. The full variable domain, completed using reference TRBV5-1 and TRBJ2-7, is KAGVTQTPRYLIKTRGQQVTLSCSPISGHRSVSWYQQTPGQGLQFLFEYFSETQRNKGNFPGRFSGRQFSNSRSEMNVSTLELGDSALYLCASSLASGPYAQYFGPGTRLTVT.

This clonotype was recorded a few times. The V call is TRBV28, the J call TRBJ2-5; D might be TRBD2 (7 bases). V dropped 5 bases and J dropped 5 bases, with 21 bases sitting between them. CDR3 length: 16 residues. Germline V gives CDR1 MDHEN, CDR2 SYDVKM. CDR3 in amino acids: CASSRWGGAGSETQYF. The DNA for the CDR3 is TGTGCCAGCAGTCGATGGGGGGGCGCGGGGTCGGAGACCCAGTACTTC.

This chain connects TRBV28 to TRBJ2-7; TRBD1 might be the D (6 bases). Germline values: CDR1 MDHEN, CDR2 SYDVKM. The CDR3 contains 16 residues. V lost 4 bases and J 2 bases, leaving 18 bases between the germline ends. CDR3 nucleotide sequence: TGTGCCAGCAGTTACCCTTTGGGCAGGGGCCCCTACGAGCAGTACTTC. This translates into CASSYPLGRGPYEQYF.

This clonotype was recorded a few times. The chain is built from TRBV20-1 and TRBJ1-2; D is uncertain. V was shortened by 3 bases and J by 2 bases, with 7 bases between the two germline ends. The CDR3 is 12 amino acids. In germline, CDR1 is DFQATT, CDR2 SNEGSKA (reference sequence). CDR3 sequence (DNA): TGCAGTGCTAGGTCACAGAACTATGGCTACACCTTC. The encoded protein is CSARSQNYGYTF.

The V and J genes are TRBV9 and TRBJ2-1; D could derive from TRBD1 or TRBD2 (5 bases each). The V gene lost 0 bases and the J gene lost 0 bases, with 19 bases spanning the gap. Looked up from germline, CDR1 is SGDLS and CDR2 is YYNGEE. This CDR3 contains 19 residues. The CDR3 DNA is TGTGCCAGCAGCGTAGTAGGTAGGGACCCACTCCTCTCCTACAATGAGCAGTTCTTC. Residues: CASSVVGRDPLLSYNEQFF.

This clonotype was recorded many times. V and J are TRBV12-3 or TRBV12-4 and TRBJ1-5; D perhaps matches TRBD1 (5 bases). This CDR3 is built from 16 residues. V lost 1 base to trimming and J lost 2 bases, with 12 bases between them. CDR3 sequence reads: CASSLGSGRGNQPQHF. Written as DNA, the CDR3 is TGTGCCAGCAGTTTAGGGTCCGGCAGGGGCAATCAGCCCCAGCATTTT.

Many counts were recorded for this clonotype. J is TRBJ2-1 and V is TRBV5-4; 8 nucleotides align to TRBD2. The CDR3 spans 16 residues. Germline CDR1 reads SGHNT; CDR2 reads YYREEE (reference sequence). J gave up 6 bases and V 0 bases, and 8 bases lay outside the gene matches. CDR3 nucleotide sequence: TGTGCCAGCAGCTTGGTAGGGACTAGTGTCGTCAATGAGCAGTTCTTC. Translation gives CASSLVGTSVVNEQFF.

The chain employs TRBV20-1 and TRBJ2-1; D is perhaps TRBD1 or TRBD2 (5 bases each). Matching the DNA end better, TRBJ2-4 makes the J call doubtful. Looked up from germline, CDR1 is DFQATT and CDR2 is SNEGSKA (reference sequence). This CDR3 contains 14 residues. The DNA of the CDR3 is TGCAGTGCAACTGACAGAAATAGGGACGACATTCAGTACTTC. Translation gives CSATDRNRDDIQYF.

This clonotype was seen repeatedly, ten times or more. V is TRBV5-1 and J is TRBJ2-7, with 9 bases lining up with TRBD1. Germline values: CDR1 SGHRS, CDR2 YFSETQ. The ends lost 0 bases at V and 4 bases at J; junction bases unmatched: 8. CDR3 length: 16 amino acids. The CDR3 bases are TGCGCCAGCAGCTTGGCTCCGGGACAGGGTTGGTACGAGCAGTACTTC. Amino acids: CASSLAPGQGWYEQYF.

The rearrangement joins TRBV5-1 to TRBJ2-7; 9 positions agree with TRBD2. CDR1 and CDR2 from the germline V gene are SGHRS and YFSETQ. The CDR3 contains 15 residues. V lost 0 bases, J lost 7 bases, and 8 bases stayed unmatched. The CDR3 DNA follows: TGCGCCAGCAGCTTGGTGGCTAGCGGGATGCGAGAGCAGTACTTC. Translated, it gives CASSLVASGMREQYF.

This chain connects TRBV5-1 to TRBJ1-2, with D maybe TRBD1 (5 bases). Germline-derived CDR1 and CDR2 are SGHRS and YFSETQ. The CDR3 contains 15 residues. V lost 0 bases to trimming and J lost 4 bases, with 13 bases between them. The CDR3 bases are TGCGCCAGCAGCTTGGCCCCCAGGGAGGGCTATGGCTACACCTTC. The encoded protein is CASSLAPREGYGYTF.

This clonotype showed up just a few times. The rearrangement uses TRBV3-1 and TRBJ1-4; D is uncertain. From germline, CDR1 is LGHDT and CDR2 YNNKEL (reference sequence). The V gene lost 0 bases and the J gene lost 8 bases, with 16 bases spanning the gap. This CDR3 is built from 16 residues. CDR3 nucleotide sequence: TGTGCCAGCAGCCAAGATAGCGCGATAGAGGGCGAAAAACTGTTTTTT. Protein: CASSQDSAIEGEKLFF.

The chain recombines TRBV12-3 or TRBV12-4 with TRBJ1-4; 7 positions match TRBD1. V lost 5 bases, J lost 8 bases, and 11 bases stayed unmatched. The CDR3 runs 15 residues. The CDR3 DNA sequence: TGTGCCAGCAGTCCCCAGGGGGGGCTTAGGGAAAAACTGTTTTTT. The encoded protein is CASSPQGGLREKLFF.

In the case of this clonotype: The junction differs from germline at one of its ends, possibly a read error. The chain joins TRBV20-1 to TRBJ2-7, with a possible D match to TRBD1 (5 bases). The CDR3 spans 13 residues. The germline gives CDR1 DFQATT, CDR2 SNEGSKA (reference sequence). Here the CDR3 reads CSASPTWGYERYF. In DNA, the CDR3 is TGCAGTGCTAGTCCCACGTGGGGCTACGAGCGGTACTTC.

This clonotype came up many times. DNA for the CDR3: TGTGCCAGCAGTTGGGACAGGTTGGCAGATACGCAGTATTTT. This gives the protein CASSWDRLADTQYF. This chain uses TRBV27 with TRBJ2-3; 8 bases match TRBD1. V dropped 4 bases and J dropped 4; count of bases not matched to a gene: 4. Germline CDR1 and CDR2: MNHEY and SMNVEV (reference sequence). There are 14 residues in the CDR3.

This clonotype showed up many times. The V and J genes are TRBV7-2 and TRBJ2-1; 10 bases align to TRBD2. Germline V gene data show CDR1 as SGHTA and CDR2 as FQGNSA. The CDR3 covers 16 residues. Trimming at V came to 1 base and at J to 2 bases, leaving 2 bases not matched to a gene. The CDR3 DNA reads TGTGCCAGCAGCTTAGAGAGCGGGAGGGCCTACAATGAGCAGTTCTTC. Its protein is CASSLESGRAYNEQFF.

The chain joins TRBV7-9 to TRBJ2-1, with 8 bases identical to TRBD1. Germline V gene sequence: CDR1 SEHNR, CDR2 FQNEAQ (reference sequence). V shed 5 bases, J shed 4 bases, and the junction held 10 bases outside the gene matches. The CDR3 loop spans 16 amino acids. CDR3 sequence reads: CASSPPDRGLYNEQFF. As DNA, the CDR3 is TGTGCCAGCAGCCCCCCCGACAGGGGTTTGTACAATGAGCAGTTCTTC.

There are many counts of this clonotype. The chain recombines TRBV28 with TRBJ2-7, with TRBD2 matching over 11 bases. The V gene end was trimmed by 6 bases and the J gene end by 0 bases; junction bases not matched to a gene: 10. Germline lookup yields CDR1 MDHEN and CDR2 SYDVKM. This CDR3 spans 17 amino acids. The CDR3 region is CASRPGTSGPSSYEQYF. The CDR3 nucleotides are TGTGCCAGCAGGCCCGGGACTAGCGGTCCGAGCTCCTACGAGCAGTACTTC.

This clonotype was counted many times. The V call is TRBV28, the J call TRBJ2-1; D not certain. V lost 5 bases and J lost 3, with 23 bases in between. There are 18 residues in the CDR3. The germline V gene has CDR1 MDHEN and CDR2 SYDVKM. CDR3 amino acids: CASSPSPHPPARYNEQFF. The CDR3 nucleotides read TGTGCCAGCAGTCCGTCTCCCCACCCACCGGCCCGCTACAATGAGCAGTTCTTC.

V gene TRBV6-6 combines with J gene TRBJ2-3, with D possibly being TRBD2 (5 bases). The CDR3 sequence is 15 residues long. Looked up from germline, CDR1 is MNHNY and CDR2 is SVGAGI (reference sequence). The ends were cut back, 0 bases at V and 2 bases at J, with 9 bases in the middle. CDR3 protein: CASSYSDGLTDTQYF. As DNA, the CDR3 is TGTGCCAGCAGTTACTCGGACGGACTCACAGATACGCAGTATTTT.

This clonotype was found a few times. V is TRBV28 and J is TRBJ2-5, with a possible D match to TRBD2 (6 bases). Germline values: CDR1 MDHEN, CDR2 SYDVKM. V lost 8 bases, J lost 5 bases, and 12 bases lay in between. This CDR3 spans 12 amino acids. CDR3 in DNA: TGTGCCAGCTTCGGAGGGCGGGAGACCCAGTACTTC. Translation gives CASFGGRETQYF.

This clonotype occurred many times. CDR3 residues: CAWTPQGLETQYF. Written as DNA, the CDR3 is TGTGCCTGGACCCCCCAAGGGCTGGAGACCCAGTACTTC. This chain joins TRBV30 and TRBJ2-5; D is ambiguous. CDR1 GTSNPN and CDR2 SVGIG come from the germline V gene (reference sequence). This CDR3 comprises 13 residues. Trimming left V 4 bases short and J 5 bases short, with 14 bases between.

Many counts were recorded for this clonotype. This rearrangement joins TRBV27 to TRBJ2-3, with no clear D. Trimming pared 10 bases from V and 2 bases from J, leaving 10 bases between. The CDR3 runs to 12 residues. Germline loops: CDR1 MNHEY, CDR2 SMNVEV (reference sequence). The CDR3 nucleotides read TGTGCCACCTCACCCCACACAGATACGCAGTATTTT. This codes for CATSPHTDTQYF.

This clonotype has a count of ten or more. The chain joins TRBV7-9 to TRBJ1-1; tentatively, D is TRBD1 (6 bases). This CDR3 contains 18 residues. CDR1 and CDR2 from the germline V gene are SEHNR and FQNEAQ (reference sequence). V lost 4 bases, J lost 10 bases, and 31 bases lay in between. CDR3 loop: CASSSSGGRQEANGGAFF. In nucleotides, the CDR3 is TGTGCCAGCAGCTCCTCCGGGGGACGACAGGAGGCTAATGGTGGAGCTTTCTTT.

This clonotype was seen just once. The rearrangement joins TRBV6-1 to TRBJ2-1, with D tentatively TRBD1 (5 bases). The CDR3 loop spans 15 amino acids. CDR1 is MNHNS and CDR2 is SASEGT in the germline V gene. V lost 6 bases and J 3 bases, leaving 15 bases between the germline ends. CDR3 sequence: CASSRQSDNYNEQFF. CDR3 DNA sequence: TGTGCCAGCAGCCGACAGTCTGACAACTACAATGAGCAGTTCTTC.